These 31 T cell receptor beta chains were all obtained from the same sample, sequenced in a study of blood T cell repertoires in COVID-19. The repertoire was sequenced with immunoSEQ multiplex PCR; TCRdb's copy has only in-frame clones and lacks some. The sample shows about 270,000 clones, 80% to 90% of them seen only once. The source material was peripheral blood. The receptors stem from a woman aged 70-85 years with COVID-19, enrolled during active disease.

CDR3 in DNA: TGCAGCGCTAGACCGGGAACTGGAGGAAACACCATATATTTT. This gives the protein CSARPGTGGNTIYF. This sequence joins TRBV29-1 and TRBJ1-3; D is ambiguous. CDR3 length: 14 amino acids. The germline CDR1 and CDR2 sequences are SQVTM and ANQGSEA. The V and J ends lost 7 bases and 4 bases respectively, with 17 bases between them.

This clone was recorded only once. The chain employs TRBV4-1 and TRBJ1-1; D gene uncertain. Trimming left V 0 bases short and J 4 bases short, with 9 bases between. The CDR3 length is 14 residues. Germline V gives CDR1 MGHRA, CDR2 YSYEKL. The CDR3, as DNA: TGCGCCAGCAGCCAAGAAGGAGGTTTCACTGAAGCTTTCTTT. Protein product: CASSQEGGFTEAFF.

The gene calls are TRBV3-1 (or the pseudogene TRBV3-2) and TRBJ1-2; no firm D call. Germline CDR1 and CDR2: LGHDT and YNNKEL (reference sequence). The CDR3 spans 13 residues. Trimming took off 0 bases at V and 3 bases at J, with 5 bases between the two ends. The CDR3 here is CASSQDGYYGYTF. Here the CDR3 DNA reads TGTGCCAGCAGCCAAGACGGTTACTATGGCTACACCTTC.

This clone was counted a single time. The gene calls are TRBV2 and TRBJ1-5; D might be TRBD1 (6 bases). Trimming pared 5 bases from V and 7 bases from J, leaving 18 bases between. CDR1 SNHLY and CDR2 FYNNEI come from the germline V gene. The CDR3 is 15 amino acids. Here the CDR3 reads CASSFTGTSGQPQHF. As DNA, the CDR3 is TGTGCCAGCAGTTTCACCGGGACATCAGGCCAGCCCCAGCATTTT.

The chain combines TRBV19 with TRBJ1-1; D is perhaps TRBD1 (6 bases). This CDR3 has 16 amino acids. Germline V gene sequence: CDR1 LNHDA, CDR2 SQIVND (reference sequence). Trimming cost V 3 bases and J 4 bases, with 18 bases left between them. Here the CDR3 DNA reads TGTGCCAGTAGTATGGGGGACCGGGGAGGGGGCACTGAAGCTTTCTTT. Translating gives CASSMGDRGGGTEAFF.

The CDR3 loop is CASSVDSDTQYF. CDR3 nucleotides: TGTGCCAGCAGTGTCGACTCCGATACGCAGTATTTT. This rearrangement joins TRBV2 to TRBJ2-3; unclear D gene. CDR1 and CDR2 (germline): SNHLY, FYNNEI. Deletions cut 4 bases from V and 6 bases from J, with 8 bases between. The CDR3 consists of 12 residues. The complete variable domain, with remaining parts taken from reference TRBV2 and TRBJ2-3, reads EPEVTQTPSHQVTQMGQEVILRCVPISNHLYFYWYRQILGQKVEFLVSFYNNEISEKSEIFDDQFSVERPDGSNFTLKIRSTKLEDSAMYFCASSVDSDTQYFGPGTRLTVL.

This clone was seen a single time. The J gene is TRBJ1-5, the V gene TRBV19; the match to TRBD1 covers 8 bases. CDR3 length: 15 residues. Germline V gene data show CDR1 as LNHDA and CDR2 as SQIVND (reference sequence). J was trimmed by 0 bases and V by 6 bases; bases with no gene match: 4. The CDR3 here is CASRQGVYSNQPQHF. DNA for the CDR3: TGTGCCAGTAGACAGGGGGTGTATAGCAATCAGCCCCAGCATTTT.

In its sample, this clone was seen a few times. This chain uses TRBV5-1 with TRBJ2-3; D is possibly TRBD2 (5 bases). The CDR3 extends over 16 amino acids. The ends were cut back, 2 bases at V and 0 bases at J, with 13 bases in the middle. Germline V lookup: CDR1 SGHRS, CDR2 YFSETQ. The DNA of the CDR3 is TGCGCCAGCAGCTTAGCGGTTCTACCTAGCACAGATACGCAGTATTTT. Amino acid sequence: CASSLAVLPSTDTQYF.

CDR3 sequence reads: CASSLVGQGLEAFF. The CDR3 DNA is TGTGCCAGCAGCTTGGTCGGACAGGGCCTGGAAGCTTTCTTT. The chain combines TRBV5-6 with TRBJ1-1; TRBD1 matches 8 bases. This CDR3 spans 14 amino acids. With 0 bases clipped from V and 8 bases from J, the junction kept 6 bases outside the gene matches. Germline V gene sequence: CDR1 SGHDT, CDR2 YYEEEE. Based on the CDR3 plus reference TRBV5-6 and TRBJ1-1, the full variable domain is DAGVTQSPTHLIKTRGQQVTLRCSPKSGHDTVSWYQQALGQGPQFIFQYYEEEERQRGNFPDRFSGHQFPNYSSELNVNALLLGDSALYLCASSLVGQGLEAFFGQGTRLTVV.

The gene calls are TRBV29-1 and TRBJ1-5, with TRBD1 matching over 11 bases. The CDR3 consists of 15 residues. The germline V gene has CDR1 SQVTM and CDR2 ANQGSEA. After removal of 7 bases from V and 2 bases from J, the junction contained 7 bases not matched to a gene. The CDR3 loop is CSALTGQGGNQPQHF. CDR3 sequence (DNA): TGCAGCGCCCTCACGGGACAGGGGGGCAATCAGCCCCAGCATTTT.

The V and J genes are TRBV12-5 and TRBJ2-2; a possible D gene is TRBD1 (6 bases). V was cut by 1 base and J by 7 bases, with 13 bases left in between. The CDR3 length is 15 residues. From germline, CDR1 is LGHNT and CDR2 FRNRAP. Here the CDR3 DNA reads TGTGCTAGTGGTTTGGGGGCAGGGGTTGACGGGGAGCTGTTTTTT. Translated: CASGLGAGVDGELFF.

The chain carries TRBV27 and TRBJ1-1, with D unclear. There are 13 residues in the CDR3. Germline values: CDR1 MNHEY, CDR2 SMNVEV (reference sequence). Trimming removed 6 bases from V and 4 bases from J, with 12 bases in between. The CDR3 DNA sequence: TGTGCCAGCAGAAGGGAGCGGGGCACTGAAGCTTTCTTT. Translation gives CASRRERGTEAFF.

V gene TRBV6-4 combines with J gene TRBJ2-4; no clear D. The CDR3 contains 13 residues. Trimming took off 3 bases at V and 8 bases at J, with 11 bases between the two ends. Germline V lookup: CDR1 MRHNA, CDR2 SNTAGT. The CDR3 loop reads CASSEVIGDIQYF. The CDR3 nucleotides are TGTGCCAGCAGTGAGGTTATTGGAGACATTCAGTACTTC.

The rearrangement links TRBV28 to TRBJ2-7; 7 positions match TRBD1. The CDR3 consists of 13 residues. Losses at the gene ends were 4 bases for V and 6 bases for J; bases not matched to a gene: 6. Germline V gene lookup returns CDR1 MDHEN and CDR2 SYDVKM. The CDR3 sequence: CASSSRQGSEQYF. The CDR3, as DNA: TGTGCCAGCAGTTCTAGACAGGGAAGCGAGCAGTACTTC.

As concerns this clone: Other DNA sequences in this sample translate to the same CDR3. V gene TRBV11-3 combines with J gene TRBJ1-1, with a weak D call TRBD1 (6 bases). Germline-derived CDR1 and CDR2 are SGHNT and YENEEA. This CDR3 region has 14 residues. V was shortened by 5 bases and J by 4 bases, with 14 bases between the two germline ends. DNA for the CDR3: TGTGCCAGCAGCCTAGGAACAGGGAGCACTGAAGCTTTCTTT. Amino acid sequence: CASSLGTGSTEAFF. The complete variable domain, with remaining parts taken from reference TRBV11-3 and TRBJ1-1, reads EAGVVQSPRYKIIEKKQPVAFWCNPISGHNTLYWYLQNLGQGPELLIRYENEEAVDDSQLPKDRFSAERLKGVDSTLKIQPAELGDSAVYLCASSLGTGSTEAFFGQGTRLTVV.

This chain connects TRBV5-1 to TRBJ2-1; 10 bases line up with TRBD1. With 4 bases clipped from V and 7 bases from J, the junction kept 11 bases outside the gene matches. Germline V gene data show CDR1 as SGHRS and CDR2 as YFSETQ. The length of the CDR3 is 16 residues. CDR3 sequence: CASSPLGDRGGNEQFF. The CDR3 DNA reads as TGCGCCAGCAGCCCCCTAGGGGACAGGGGAGGAAATGAGCAGTTCTTC.

The chain employs TRBV11-2 and TRBJ2-2, with D possibly being TRBD1 (6 bases). V lost 6 bases, J lost 1 base, and 15 bases lay in between. This CDR3 comprises 16 residues. From germline, CDR1 is SGHAT and CDR2 FQNNGV. The CDR3, as DNA: TGTGCCAGCAGAGGGGGTGGGGCAGTGAACACCGGGGAGCTGTTTTTT. It specifies CASRGGGAVNTGELFF.

The chain recombines TRBV28 with TRBJ2-3, with D tentatively TRBD1 (6 bases). The CDR3 has 14 residues. Trimming cost V 5 bases and J 4 bases, with 13 bases left between them. Germline V lookup: CDR1 MDHEN, CDR2 SYDVKM. The CDR3 coding sequence is TGTGCCAGCAGTGTCGGACAGAGGGCAGATACGCAGTATTTT. Translated, it gives CASSVGQRADTQYF.

This chain links TRBV5-6 with TRBJ1-3, with TRBD1 as a possible D gene (5 bases). CDR3 length equals 15 residues. CDR1 is SGHDT and CDR2 is YYEEEE in the germline V gene. The ends were cut back, 5 bases at V and 7 bases at J, with 19 bases in the middle. The CDR3 DNA is TGTGCCAGCAGTTCCGGGACTGAGGGCCGGAACACCATATATTTT. Its protein is CASSSGTEGRNTIYF.

The rearrangement uses TRBV7-2 and TRBJ2-7; 8 bases are a match to TRBD2. The trim removed 4 bases at V and 2 bases at J, leaving 4 bases unmatched. The CDR3 extends over 14 amino acids. CDR1 and CDR2 from the germline V gene are SGHTA and FQGNSA. The CDR3 is CASSSRRGAYEQYF. CDR3 coding DNA: TGTGCCAGCAGCTCACGGCGGGGGGCCTACGAGCAGTACTTC.

The CDR3 protein is CASSPTGGSYEQYF. The DNA for the CDR3 is TGTGCCAGCAGCCCCACAGGGGGCTCCTACGAGCAGTACTTC. The V and J genes are TRBV4-2 and TRBJ2-7; 8 bases are shared with TRBD1. Trimming took 4 bases from V and 0 from J; bases not matched to a gene: 2. The CDR3 has 14 residues. CDR1 LGHNA and CDR2 YNFKEQ come from the germline V gene.

CDR3 bases: TGTGCCAGCAGCCATCGGGGAGGCTACACCTTC. Protein: CASSHRGGYTF. The chain recombines TRBV3-1 (or the pseudogene TRBV3-2) with TRBJ1-2, with D unclear. This CDR3 contains 11 residues. CDR1 and CDR2 (germline): LGHDT, YNNKEL (reference sequence). Trimming took 3 bases from V and 8 from J, leaving 7 bases between them.

This chain links TRBV19 with TRBJ1-6; D may be TRBD1 (6 bases). Per germline, CDR1 LNHDA and CDR2 SQIVND (reference sequence). The V end lost 7 bases, the J end lost 14 bases, and 21 bases lay between the germline ends. The CDR3 has 14 residues. In DNA form, the CDR3 reads TGTGCCAGTACTCACCCCACCGACAGGTTCACCCTCCACTTT. Amino acid sequence: CASTHPTDRFTLHF.

The chain links TRBV28 to TRBJ1-2; no definite D call. The CDR3 covers 13 residues. Per the germline V gene, CDR1 is MDHEN and CDR2 is SYDVKM. Trimming shortened V by 8 bases and J by 3 bases, and 13 bases separated the two germline ends. The CDR3 loop is CASFSSSDYGYTF. CDR3 nucleotides: TGTGCCAGCTTTTCCAGTTCTGACTATGGCTACACCTTC.

V gene TRBV7-2 combines with J gene TRBJ1-1; D ambiguous. The CDR3 consists of 16 residues. Trimming took off 5 bases at V and 1 base at J, with 17 bases between the two ends. In germline, CDR1 is SGHTA, CDR2 FQGNSA. The CDR3 reads CASSPIGARPNTEAFF. The CDR3, as DNA: TGTGCCAGCAGCCCGATAGGAGCTAGGCCGAACACTGAAGCTTTCTTT.

This chain joins TRBV27 and TRBJ1-6, with D perhaps TRBD1 (6 bases). The ends were cut back, 4 bases at V and 14 bases at J, with 12 bases in the middle. CDR1 and CDR2 (germline): MNHEY, SMNVEV (reference sequence). This CDR3 contains 12 residues. In DNA form, the CDR3 reads TGTGCCAGCAGTTCACAGGGTTTTGCCCTCCACTTT. Protein sequence: CASSSQGFALHF.

The V call is TRBV28, the J call TRBJ2-5; TRBD1 might be the D (6 bases). Trimming took 3 bases from V and 5 from J, leaving 16 bases between them. Germline V gives CDR1 MDHEN, CDR2 SYDVKM. The CDR3 consists of 15 residues. The CDR3 DNA reads TGTGCCAGCAGTTTTTCTACAGGGAGTCGGGAGACCCAGTACTTC. Translated, it gives CASSFSTGSRETQYF.

The genes are TRBV7-7 and TRBJ2-3; tentative D call: TRBD1 (5 bases). Germline V gene sequence: CDR1 SSHAT, CDR2 FNYEAQ (reference sequence). V was cut by 4 bases and J by 4 bases, with 15 bases left in between. The length of the CDR3 is 15 residues. The CDR3 DNA reads TGTGCCAGCAGCTACAGTGCTGGGGCCCCAGATACGCAGTATTTT. Encoded protein: CASSYSAGAPDTQYF.

The V and J genes are TRBV2 and TRBJ1-4; the D gene is possibly TRBD1 (6 bases). The CDR3 contains 13 residues. Looked up from germline, CDR1 is SNHLY and CDR2 is FYNNEI. V lost 7 bases, J lost 4 bases, and 10 bases lay in between. The CDR3 is CASTPDSNEKLFF. Written as DNA, the CDR3 is TGTGCCAGCACCCCGGACAGTAATGAAAAACTGTTTTTT.

The chain recombines TRBV30 with TRBJ1-1; tentative D call: TRBD1 (5 bases). The CDR3 is 11 residues long. Germline-derived CDR1 and CDR2 are GTSNPN and SVGIG (reference sequence). V was pared by 4 bases and J by 10 bases, with 13 bases between. CDR3 nucleotide sequence: TGTGCCTGGATCCAGGGAGGTGGAGCTTTCTTT. Translation: CAWIQGGGAFF.

The CDR3 is CASSNSGEQYF. The DNA of the CDR3 is TGTGCCAGCAGTAATTCGGGCGAGCAGTACTTC. The V gene is TRBV27, the J gene TRBJ2-7; D is ambiguous. The CDR3 runs to 11 residues. Germline V gives CDR1 MNHEY, CDR2 SMNVEV (reference sequence). Trimming left V 5 bases short and J 6 bases short, with 8 bases between.